These T cell receptor beta chains were read from a single sample in a study of cytomegalovirus exposure and HLA in healthy donors. Measured with immunoSEQ multiplex PCR; TCRdb has only the in-frame clones, and not every one. The sample yields fewer than 200,000 clones, roughly 71% seen once. Source material: PBMCs. All receptors come from a girl between 5 and 17 years old in good health and CMV-seronegative. CDR3s include the opening cysteine and the closing phenylalanine or tryptophan. D genes are given only for firm matches. Clone size, where shown, is once, few, many, or a class for clones that have expanded.

>TRBD2|15|NA|TRBJ2-5|TRBV5-4
TGTGCCAGCAGCTTGCCGCTAGCGGGGGAAGAGACCCAGTACTTC
CASSLPLAGEETQYF
>NA|15|NA|TRBJ2-3|TRBV25-1
TGTGCCAGCAGTGAATACCCGAGGGGCACAGATACGCAGTATTTT
CASSEYPRGTDTQYF
>TRBD1|14|NA|TRBJ2-7|TRBV6-5
TGTGCCAGCCAATCGATAGACAGGGTCTACGAGCAGTACTTC
CASQSIDRVYEQYF
>TRBD2|15|once|TRBJ2-1|TRBV13
TGTGCCAGCAGCCTACGGGGGGGCCCAATGGTCGGGCAGTTCTTC
CASSLRGGPMVGQFF
>NA|16|once|TRBJ2-2|TRBV4-1
TGCGCCAGCAGGGAGGGGGGGGGCGCGAACACCGGGGAGCTGTTTTTT
CASREGGGANTGELFF
>TRBD1|16|NA|TRBJ1-5|TRBV6-1
TGTGCCAGCAGTGTTTGGGGGACAGGGAAGGAGCAGCCCCAGCATTTT
CASSVWGTGKEQPQHF
>TRBD1|14|NA|TRBJ2-7|TRBV11-2
TGTGCCAGCACCTCCGAGACAGGGGCCTACGAGCAGTACTTC
CASTSETGAYEQYF
>NA|14|NA|TRBJ2-7|TRBV12-5
TGTGCTAGTGGACTGGGGCTGGCCTCCTACGAGCAGTACTTC
CASGLGLASYEQYF
>TRBD1|15|NA|TRBJ1-1|TRBV30
TGTGCCTGGAGGCTTACGACAGGGGTATGGCCTGAAGCTTTCTTT
CAWRLTTGVWPEAFF
>TRBD2|15|NA|TRBJ2-5|TRBV29-1
TGCAGCGTTGATCGGGCTAGCGGAACCTTGGAGACCCAGTACTTC
CSVDRASGTLETQYF
>NA|13|NA|TRBJ2-2|TRBV19
TGTGCCAGTATCTCAGGGGTCACCGGGGAGCTGTTTTTT
CASISGVTGELFF
>NA|14|NA|TRBJ1-1|TRBV7-3
TGTGCCAGCAGCCCATCCTCCGGGAACACTGAAGCTTTCTTT
CASSPSSGNTEAFF
>NA|13|NA|TRBJ1-3|TRBV2
TGTGCCAGCAGTGGAGGCTCTGGAAACACCATATATTTT
CASSGGSGNTIYF
>TRBD1|14|few|TRBJ1-1|TRBV7-9
TGTGCCAGCAGCCCCCCGGACAGGGTAACTGAAGCTTTCTTT
CASSPPDRVTEAFF
>NA|14|NA|TRBJ2-7|TRBV27
TGTGCCAGCAGTTTACAGGGTAATCCTTACGAGCAGTACTTC
CASSLQGNPYEQYF
>NA|17|NA|TRBJ2-1|TRBV30
TGTGCCTGGAGTGACTCAAACAGGGATATCTCCTACAATGAGCAGTTCTTC
CAWSDSNRDISYNEQFF
>NA|13|NA|TRBJ1-5|TRBV10-3
TGTGCCATAGGGGGTAATGCTCACGAGCCCCAGCATTTT
CAIGGNAHEPQHF
>NA|16|few|TRBJ1-2|TRBV12-5
TGTGCTAGTGGTTTGGCTACAGCATCCCTGAACTATGGCTACACCTTC
CASGLATASLNYGYTF
>NA|14|NA|TRBJ1-5|TRBV2
TGTGCCAGCAGTGAAGGCAGGGCGAGTCAGCCCCAGCATTTT
CASSEGRASQPQHF
>NA|14|NA|TRBJ1-2|TRBV6-5
TGTGCCAGCAGTCGCCTGGAGGGCGCCTATGGCTACACCTTC
CASSRLEGAYGYTF
>NA|13|NA|TRBJ1-1|TRBV2
TGTGCCAGCACTACACAGGGGAACACTGAAGCTTTCTTT
CASTTQGNTEAFF
>TRBD2|14|NA|TRBJ2-3|TRBV6-5
TGTGCCAGCAGAGCGGGGGCGTACACAGATACGCAGTATTTT
CASRAGAYTDTQYF
>TRBD1|15|NA|TRBJ2-5|TRBV9
TGTGCCAGCAGCCCAGGGGACAGGGTCAAAGAGACCCAGTACTTC
CASSPGDRVKETQYF
>NA|13|NA|TRBJ1-1|TRBV6-5
TGTGCCAGCAGCCGCCAGTTGGACACTGAAGCTTTCTTT
CASSRQLDTEAFF
>NA|15|NA|TRBJ1-2|TRBV30
TGTGCCTGGAGTGACCCAGGCGCCGCTAACTATGGCTACACCTTC
CAWSDPGAANYGYTF
>NA|11|few|TRBJ2-1|TRBV5-5
TGTGCCAGCAGCACTAATAATGAGCAGTTCTTC
CASSTNNEQFF
>TRBD1|13|NA|TRBJ1-2|TRBV7-9
TGTGCCAGCAGCTCAGGGGGCGCCGATGGCTACACCTTC
CASSSGGADGYTF
>TRBD2|15|few|TRBJ2-7|TRBV18
TGTGCCAGCTCACCACCCGGGACTACCCTGGGGGAGCAGTACTTC
CASSPPGTTLGEQYF